These T cell receptor beta chains were read from a single sample in a study of T cells after yellow fever vaccination. One entry per CDR3 protein results from TCRdb running MiXCR on the 5' RACE reads. The profile covers over 130,000 distinct CDR3 sequences, with roughly 8.2% appearing a single time and roughly 0.77% taken by the ten largest. The sequencing here drew on CD4+ T cells sorted from PBMCs, taken 5 days after the yellow fever booster vaccination. The source is a man aged 25 to 40 who received the YFV17D yellow fever vaccine. The conserved cysteine and the conserved F or W are not part of the CDR3 here. Each record gives: clone size, D gene, V gene, CDR3 protein. The D gene is left open where the match is weak. Not all rows give a size; the values are once, few, many and, for expanded clones, a class.

many,.,TRBV28,ASSLGGMLQGAF
many,.,TRBV20-1,SARTTYEQY
many,.,TRBV20-1,SAETGYGETQY
many,TRBD2,TRBV11-2,ASSLREGKNYEQY
many,.,TRBV20-1,SAIWGAYEQY
.,.,TRBV20-1,SVRTRGFETQY
many,TRBD2,TRBV12-3/TRBV12-4,ASSFRASGRTGNEQF
many,TRBD2,TRBV25-1,ASSDTSDYTGELF
many,.,TRBV27,ASSSLRKGETQY
many,.,TRBV11-2,ASSFPASTTYNEQF
many,.,TRBV12-3/TRBV12-4,ASSPVGTYEQY
many,TRBD2,TRBV7-8,ASSIWTSGSSYNEQF
many,.,TRBV7-2,ASRLPSYNEQF
many,TRBD1,TRBV20-1,SALRQGSDTQY
.,.,TRBV15,ATSQNSGNTIY
.,TRBD2,TRBV7-2,ASRQRGESYEQY
many,TRBD2,TRBV29-1,SVERGGTIGYEQY
many,.,TRBV29-1,SVSAAEIGGRQY
few,.,TRBV14,ASSQGARSYT
.,TRBD1,TRBV5-4,ASSSTGDSDTQY
many,.,TRBV28,ASGKTYEQY